This T cell receptor beta chain was profiled in a study of T cell responses to AZD1222 COVID-19 vaccine. Whole-study context: Pooling covered second doses at about 4 or about 12 weeks. General study findings and limits: Receipt of two AZD1222 doses was followed by a rise in Spike-specific TCR breadth and depth. Targets within unmutated variant regions were reportedly found for nearly half of spike-specific TCRs. Researchers report vaccine-associated CD4 TCRs spanning spike, with dominance at 160-218 and 743-854.

Produced via immunoSEQ multiplex PCR; TCRdb's table is partial and in-frame only. The sample has roughly 150,000 clones, 75% to 90% seen once. In this sample, this clone turned up a few times. Its antigen is unknown. CDR1 MNHEY and CDR2 SMNVEV come from the germline V gene (reference sequence). This CDR3 is 18 amino acids long. The V gene end was trimmed by 5 bases and the J gene end by 2 bases; junction bases not matched to a gene: 12. The sample in question was peripheral blood, obtained on day 0 of AZD1222 vaccination. V gene TRBV27 combines with J gene TRBJ1-5, with 10 bases lining up with TRBD1. This TCR derives from an adult in good health. In DNA, the CDR3 is TGTGCCAGCAGTAGATCCGGGACAGGGGTATTGGGCAATCAGCCCCAGCATTTT. It encodes CASSRSGTGVLGNQPQHF.